These 10 T cell receptor beta chains were sequenced from one sample in a study of blood T cell repertoires in COVID-19. Clones were sequenced by immunoSEQ multiplex PCR, and TCRdb holds only the in-frame ones, with some missing. The table shows approximately 300,000 clones, with around 87% occurring only once. The sequenced sample was peripheral blood. The receptors were gathered from a woman aged 50 to 60 with active or convalescent COVID-19.

The chain couples TRBV6-5 to TRBJ1-5, with a weak D call TRBD1 (5 bases). V was pared by 6 bases and J by 0 bases, with 9 bases between. This CDR3 is built from 14 residues. Germline V gene data show CDR1 as MNHEY and CDR2 as SVGAGI. The CDR3 protein is CASRKGSSNQPQHF. In DNA, the CDR3 is TGTGCCAGCAGGAAGGGGTCTAGCAATCAGCCCCAGCATTTT.

The V gene is TRBV9, the J gene TRBJ2-1; possibly TRBD2 for D (7 bases). CDR3 length equals 15 residues. Germline assignment: CDR1 SGDLS and CDR2 YYNGEE. Trimming pared 3 bases from V and 1 base from J, leaving 11 bases between. CDR3: CASSAQGGSYNEQFF. In nucleotides, the CDR3 is TGTGCCAGCAGCGCACAGGGAGGGTCCTACAATGAGCAGTTCTTC.

The chain has TRBV30 and TRBJ1-5, with TRBD1 as a possible D gene (6 bases). CDR1 is GTSNPN and CDR2 is SVGIG in the germline V gene (reference sequence). The V gene lost 0 bases and the J gene lost 4 bases, with 10 bases spanning the gap. The CDR3 totals 14 residues. This CDR3 is CAWSVGTLNQPQHF. CDR3 DNA: TGTGCCTGGAGTGTCGGGACACTGAATCAGCCCCAGCATTTT.

The gene calls are TRBV7-9 and TRBJ1-3; 9 bases are a match to TRBD1. The CDR3 runs to 14 residues. CDR1 and CDR2 (germline): SEHNR, FQNEAQ (reference sequence). V was clipped by 3 bases and J by 9 bases; unmatched bases: 6. The CDR3 here is CASSLGQGIATIYF. Here the CDR3 DNA reads TGTGCCAGCAGCTTGGGACAGGGTATTGCCACCATATATTTT.

The genes are TRBV6-2 or TRBV6-3 and TRBJ2-3; D possibly corresponds to TRBD1 (6 bases). In germline, CDR1 is MNHEY, CDR2 SVGEGT. The CDR3 has 17 amino acids. V lost 2 bases, J lost 4 bases, and 19 bases lay in between. DNA of the CDR3: TGTGCCAGCAGTTACACTCAGGGCAGGGGAAGTGCAGATACGCAGTATTTT. Protein: CASSYTQGRGSADTQYF.

The CDR3 is CASSQGSQGSYEQYF. In DNA, the CDR3 is TGTGCCAGCAGCCAAGGGTCCCAGGGGTCCTACGAGCAGTACTTC. The chain joins TRBV4-2 to TRBJ2-7; D is possibly TRBD1 (6 bases). This CDR3 has 15 amino acids. Trimming removed 1 base at V and 1 base at J, with 11 bases between. Germline V gene sequence: CDR1 LGHNA, CDR2 YNFKEQ.

This clone was seen only a few times. The V and J genes are TRBV24-1 and TRBJ2-5, with 8 bases that match TRBD1. CDR1 is KGHDR, CDR2 SFDVKD, per germline. The CDR3 extends over 13 amino acids. The trim removed 5 bases at V and 6 bases at J, leaving 4 bases unmatched. The DNA of the CDR3 is TGTGCCACCAGTGCACAGGGGGGACAGACCCAGTACTTC. This codes for CATSAQGGQTQYF.

The chain couples TRBV15 to TRBJ1-2, with D possibly TRBD1 on 6 matching bases. CDR3 length: 13 amino acids. CDR1 and CDR2 (germline): LNHNV, YYDKDF (reference sequence). Trimming took 1 base from V and 4 from J, leaving 7 bases between them. CDR3 bases: TGTGCCACCAGCAGAGGACAGGCCTATGGCTACACCTTC. Protein sequence: CATSRGQAYGYTF. Full variable domain (missing parts from reference TRBV15 and TRBJ1-2): DAMVIQNPRYQVTQFGKPVTLSCSQTLNHNVMYWYQQKSSQAPKLLFHYYDKDFNNEADTPDNFQSRRPNTSFCFLDIRSPGLGDTAMYLCATSRGQAYGYTFGSGTRLTVV.

J is TRBJ1-4 and V is TRBV5-8; 7 bases fit TRBD1. This CDR3 has 15 amino acids. With V trimmed by 0 bases and J by 1 base, 0 bases remained unmatched. Germline CDR1 is SGHTS and CDR2 is YDEGEE. DNA of the CDR3: TGTGCCAGCAGCTTGGGACAGGGAACTAATGAAAAACTGTTTTTT. It is translated as CASSLGQGTNEKLFF.

The V and J genes are TRBV19 and TRBJ2-3; 14 bases fit TRBD2. The CDR3 sequence is 17 residues long. Germline CDR1 and CDR2: LNHDA and SQIVND (reference sequence). The CDR3 region is CAAGTSGSTIHTDTQYF. The CDR3 DNA is TGTGCTGCCGGGACTAGCGGGAGTACTATCCACACAGATACGCAGTATTTT.